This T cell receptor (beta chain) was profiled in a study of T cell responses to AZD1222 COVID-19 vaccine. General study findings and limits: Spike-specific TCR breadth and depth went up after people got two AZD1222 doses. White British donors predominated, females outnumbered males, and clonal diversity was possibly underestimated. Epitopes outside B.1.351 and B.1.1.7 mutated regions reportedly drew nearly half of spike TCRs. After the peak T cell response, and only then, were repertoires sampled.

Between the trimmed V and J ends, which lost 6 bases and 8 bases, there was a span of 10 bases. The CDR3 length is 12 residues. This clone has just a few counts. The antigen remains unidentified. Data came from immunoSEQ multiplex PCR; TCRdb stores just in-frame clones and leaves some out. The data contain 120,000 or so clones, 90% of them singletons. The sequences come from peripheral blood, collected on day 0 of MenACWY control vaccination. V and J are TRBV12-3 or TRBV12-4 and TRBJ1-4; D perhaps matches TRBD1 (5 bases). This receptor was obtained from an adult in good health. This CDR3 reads CASRGLREKLFF. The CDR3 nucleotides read TGTGCCAGCAGGGGACTCAGGGAAAAACTGTTTTTT.